What follows describes a single T cell receptor (beta chain). The antigen remains undetermined. V lost 5 bases to trimming and J lost 4 bases, with 9 bases between them. Germline-derived CDR1 and CDR2 are SEHNR and FQNEAQ (reference sequence). The CDR3 runs 12 residues. The PCR used 60 Vbeta and 13 Jbeta primers. Profiling relied on immunoSEQ multiplex PCR, and the TCRdb table lists in-frame clones only, not all of them. This sample has roughly 180,000 clones, with about four fifths found just once. The data are from a study of cytomegalovirus exposure and HLA in healthy donors. Points from the study as a whole: The study labeled 164 TCR beta chains cytomegalovirus-associated. Immune exposure data for these donors was limited to CMV serostatus.

The chain joins TRBV7-9 to TRBJ2-7; D unclear. The TCR sequence derives from a female donor in good health and CMV-seronegative. Sequences were obtained from PBMCs. This CDR3 is CASSRDKYEQYF. CDR3 nucleotide sequence: TGTGCCAGCAGCCGAGACAAATACGAGCAGTACTTC.